This T cell receptor beta chain was captured by sequencing in a study of T cell changes during pregnancy in multiple sclerosis. The method was immunoSEQ multiplex PCR; TCRdb's version includes in-frame clones alone and lacks a portion of them. The table records some 80,000 clones, 91% of them present only once. After removal of 3 bases from V and 7 bases from J, the junction contained 8 bases not matched to a gene. Germline CDR1 and CDR2: KGHSH and LQKENI. CDR3 length: 15 residues. The V call is TRBV18, the J call TRBJ1-5; TRBD1 matches 8 bases. This receptor was obtained from a female donor with multiple sclerosis, enrolled in a pregnancy study. The sample was peripheral blood, taken in the first trimester of pregnancy. This CDR3 reads CASSPLTGAGQPQHF. The CDR3 DNA sequence: TGTGCCAGCTCACCCCTGACAGGGGCTGGACAGCCCCAGCATTTT.